A single sample is the source of the 29 T cell receptor beta chains below, sequenced in a study of OX40 agonist ivuxolimab in advanced cancers. Measured with immunoSEQ multiplex PCR; TCRdb has only the in-frame clones, and not every one. The profile covers roughly 18,000 clones, with roughly 73% appearing a single time and approximately 19% taken by the ten largest. This material consisted of CD4+ or CD8+ T cells sorted from blood, taken in a trial of the OX40 agonist ivuxolimab. The receptors here all came from an adult with an advanced solid tumor such as melanoma, head and neck, liver or kidney cancer.

The table lists this clone with a few counts. This chain joins TRBV4-1 and TRBJ2-5; no definite D call. The CDR3 is 10 residues long. V lost 8 bases, J lost 3 bases, and 4 bases lay in between. CDR1 and CDR2 from the germline V gene are MGHRA and YSYEKL. DNA of the CDR3: TGCGCCAGCGGAGAAGAGACCCAGTACTTC. As protein: CASGEETQYF.

The J gene is TRBJ1-2, the V gene TRBV5-4, with no clear D. CDR3 length: 13 residues. Germline V CDR1 and CDR2: SGHNT, YYREEE (reference sequence). With 3 bases removed from V and 6 bases from J, the gap between germline ends came to 12 bases. The CDR3 nucleotides read TGTGCCAGCAGCTCCCGGGGTTTAGATGGCTACACCTTC. This sequence encodes CASSSRGLDGYTF.

The J gene is TRBJ1-2, the V gene TRBV5-6; D might be TRBD1 (6 bases). The V end lost 4 bases, the J end lost 3 bases, and 10 bases lay between the germline ends. The CDR3 contains 13 residues. Germline lookup yields CDR1 SGHDT and CDR2 YYEEEE. CDR3: CASSLEGDYGYTF. CDR3 nucleotide sequence: TGTGCCAGCAGCCTGGAGGGGGACTATGGCTACACCTTC.

This sequence joins TRBV18 and TRBJ1-1; D unresolved. The V end lost 4 bases, the J end lost 0 bases, and 3 bases lay between the germline ends. Looked up from germline, CDR1 is KGHSH and CDR2 is LQKENI. The CDR3 has 12 residues. This CDR3 reads CASSQLNTEAFF. The CDR3 region has the DNA TGTGCCAGCTCACAACTGAACACTGAAGCTTTCTTT. Together with reference TRBV18 and TRBJ1-1, the CDR3 gives the full variable domain: NAGVMQNPRHLVRRRGQEARLRCSPMKGHSHVYWYRQLPEEGLKFMVYLQKENIIDESGMPKERFSAEFPKEGPSILRIQQVVRGDSAAYFCASSQLNTEAFFGQGTRLTVV.

This clone came up a few times. J is TRBJ1-1 and V is TRBV19, with D possibly matching TRBD1 (5 bases). CDR1 is LNHDA, CDR2 SQIVND, per germline (reference sequence). With 9 bases removed from V and 1 base from J, the gap between germline ends came to 15 bases. The CDR3 has 14 amino acids. The CDR3 sequence: CASRDLDWNTEAFF. Written as DNA, the CDR3 is TGTGCCAGCAGGGACCTGGATTGGAACACTGAAGCTTTCTTT.

This clone was seen a single time. DNA for the CDR3: TGTGCCAGCAGCTCGAGACCGGGACAGGGTCGCTCCTACGAGCAGTACTTC. It codes for CASSSRPGQGRSYEQYF. The rearrangement links TRBV7-9 to TRBJ2-7, with 9 positions matching TRBD1. Germline trimming cut 4 bases from V and 0 bases from J; bases unmatched to any gene: 10. The CDR3 totals 17 residues. Germline V gives CDR1 SEHNR, CDR2 FQNEAQ (reference sequence). The whole variable domain, filled in from reference TRBV7-9 and TRBJ2-7, reads DTGVSQNPRHKITKRGQNVTFRCDPISEHNRLYWYRQTLGQGPEFLTYFQNEAQLEKSRLLSDRFSAERPKGSFSTLEIQRTEQGDSAMYLCASSSRPGQGRSYEQYFGPGTRLTVT.

J is TRBJ2-7 and V is TRBV10-1; maybe TRBD1 (6 bases). The ends were cut back, 0 bases at V and 2 bases at J, with 14 bases in the middle. The CDR3 has 16 amino acids. Germline V gives CDR1 WNHNN, CDR2 SYGVQD (reference sequence). The CDR3 nucleotides read TGCGCCAGCAGTGAGTCGATGGGGACAAATGCCTACGAGCAGTACTTC. Its translation is CASSESMGTNAYEQYF.

The CDR3 sequence is CASSPFSGSGETQYF. The CDR3 DNA sequence: TGTGCCAGCAGCCCCTTTAGCGGGAGCGGTGAGACCCAGTACTTC. The chain has TRBV5-6 and TRBJ2-5; the match to TRBD2 covers 9 bases. Germline V CDR1 and CDR2: SGHDT, YYEEEE. CDR3 length: 15 residues. Trimming cost V 4 bases and J 5 bases; bases outside gene matches: 9.

The chain couples TRBV28 to TRBJ1-1; D gene uncertain. Germline CDR1 and CDR2: MDHEN and SYDVKM. Trimming removed 7 bases at V and 1 base at J, with 7 bases between. The CDR3 contains 12 residues. CDR3 DNA: TGTGCCAGCAAGTGGAGGAACACTGAAGCTTTCTTT. Its protein product is CASKWRNTEAFF.

This sequence joins TRBV11-2 and TRBJ2-1; 9 bases line up with TRBD2. In germline, CDR1 is SGHAT, CDR2 FQNNGV. This CDR3 region has 19 residues. V shed 4 bases and J 5 bases; nucleotides not matched to a gene: 18. The CDR3 sequence is CASSSPRGKKTSGDNEQFF. CDR3 sequence (DNA): TGTGCCAGCAGCTCCCCCCGTGGAAAGAAGACTAGCGGTGACAATGAGCAGTTCTTC.

The CDR3 region has the DNA TGTGCCAGCAACGATGGGGCTAGCGTTAGCACAGATACGCAGTATTTT. It is translated as CASNDGASVSTDTQYF. This chain joins TRBV27 and TRBJ2-3, with D possibly TRBD2 on 6 matching bases. The V end lost 7 bases, the J end lost 0 bases, and 17 bases lay between the germline ends. The CDR3 length is 16 residues. Germline CDR1 and CDR2: MNHEY and SMNVEV (reference sequence).

This chain connects TRBV28 to TRBJ2-4; 8 bases fit TRBD2. CDR1 is MDHEN, CDR2 SYDVKM, per germline. V shed 4 bases and J 8 bases; nucleotides not matched to a gene: 19. There are 18 residues in the CDR3. Here the CDR3 reads CASSWSPGQPGTRDIQYF. The CDR3 DNA sequence: TGTGCCAGCAGTTGGAGCCCCGGACAGCCCGGGACTAGAGACATTCAGTACTTC.

This rearrangement joins TRBV7-9 to TRBJ2-1; 11 bases match TRBD1. This CDR3 has 15 amino acids. Losses at the gene ends were 4 bases for V and 6 bases for J; bases not matched to a gene: 5. From germline, CDR1 is SEHNR and CDR2 FQNEAQ (reference sequence). The CDR3 loop is CASSYPGQGVNEQFF. CDR3 nucleotide sequence: TGTGCCAGCAGCTATCCGGGACAGGGGGTCAATGAGCAGTTCTTC.

The rearrangement links TRBV9 to TRBJ1-1; D is perhaps TRBD1 (5 bases). V was shortened by 4 bases and J by 3 bases, with 16 bases between the two germline ends. From germline, CDR1 is SGDLS and CDR2 YYNGEE. The CDR3 is 15 amino acids. The CDR3 DNA sequence: TGTGCCAGCAGCCCTTACGGGGGTGGGGACACTGAAGCTTTCTTT. It encodes CASSPYGGGDTEAFF.

The V gene is TRBV9, the J gene TRBJ2-4; 9 bases align to TRBD2. Trimming at V came to 4 bases and at J to 7 bases, leaving 6 bases not matched to a gene. CDR1 and CDR2 (germline): SGDLS, YYNGEE. The CDR3 has 14 amino acids. The CDR3 region has the DNA TGTGCCAGCAGCTCGGGACTAGCAGCGAACATTCAGTACTTC. Protein: CASSSGLAANIQYF.

The chain has TRBV4-1 and TRBJ2-1, with unresolved D. From germline, CDR1 is MGHRA and CDR2 YSYEKL. The CDR3 extends over 12 amino acids. V lost 0 bases and J 7 bases, leaving 4 bases between the germline ends. The CDR3 spells CASSQDGNEQFF. The CDR3 DNA reads as TGCGCCAGCAGCCAAGACGGGAATGAGCAGTTCTTC.

The chain carries TRBV12-5 and TRBJ2-1; TRBD1 or TRBD2 may be the D gene (5 bases each). The V and J ends lost 2 bases and 4 bases respectively, with 24 bases between them. The germline V gene encodes CDR1 LGHNT and CDR2 FRNRAP. The CDR3 is 19 amino acids. The CDR3 loop is CASGLIFRDRQFGYNEQFF. The CDR3 region has the DNA TGTGCTAGTGGTTTGATTTTCCGGGACCGACAATTTGGATACAATGAGCAGTTCTTC.

This sequence joins TRBV28 and TRBJ2-1; the D is unclear. This CDR3 has 14 amino acids. Trimming took 5 bases from V and 10 from J, leaving 18 bases between them. In germline, CDR1 is MDHEN, CDR2 SYDVKM. CDR3 DNA sequence: TGTGCCAGCAGTATAACCGGCGGCGGTGCAGAGCAGTTCTTC. Protein product: CASSITGGGAEQFF.

Relative to its sample, this clone is medium-sized. The chain couples TRBV6-4 to TRBJ2-1; 12 bases align to TRBD2. Germline V gene data show CDR1 as MRHNA and CDR2 as SNTAGT. Trimming at V came to 2 bases and at J to 8 bases, leaving 1 base not matched to a gene. The CDR3 is made up of 14 amino acids. The CDR3 DNA sequence: TGTGCCAGCAGTGACAGACTAGCGGGAGATGAGCAGTTCTTC. Protein sequence: CASSDRLAGDEQFF.

This clone was seen only a few times. This chain connects TRBV28 to TRBJ2-5; D may be TRBD2 (5 bases). Trimming shortened V by 8 bases and J by 3 bases, and 13 bases separated the two germline ends. The germline V gene has CDR1 MDHEN and CDR2 SYDVKM. This CDR3 has 13 residues. CDR3: CASRFLREETQYF. For the CDR3, the DNA is TGTGCCAGCCGATTTTTGCGGGAAGAGACCCAGTACTTC.

CDR3 nucleotide sequence: TGCGCCAGCAGCCAAGATTTGCGCGGGGTGAACACCGGGGAGCTGTTTTTT. Its translation is CASSQDLRGVNTGELFF. The chain recombines TRBV4-3 with TRBJ2-2, with D tentatively TRBD2 (6 bases). With 0 bases removed from V and 1 base from J, the gap between germline ends came to 12 bases. Germline assignment: CDR1 LGHNA and CDR2 YSLEER. The CDR3 spans 17 residues.

The chain carries TRBV13 and TRBJ1-1, with 8 bases aligning to TRBD1. This CDR3 has 15 amino acids. The trim removed 0 bases at V and 2 bases at J, leaving 2 bases unmatched. The germline CDR1 and CDR2 sequences are PRHDT and FYEKMQ (reference sequence). The CDR3 DNA sequence: TGTGCCAGCAGCTTAGGGGACAGGGTTAACACTGAAGCTTTCTTT. It specifies CASSLGDRVNTEAFF.

The CDR3 DNA is TGTGCCAGTAGTATAGACAGGGGAAGCCAAGAGACCCAGTACTTC. Residues: CASSIDRGSQETQYF. The chain combines TRBV19 with TRBJ2-5; possibly TRBD1 for D (6 bases). CDR1 and CDR2 from the germline V gene are LNHDA and SQIVND (reference sequence). The CDR3 loop spans 15 amino acids. V shed 0 bases and J shed 1 base, with 9 bases lying between them.

The chain joins TRBV7-9 to TRBJ2-7, with TRBD1 matching 10 bases. V dropped 6 bases and J dropped 12; count of bases not matched to a gene: 11. Per germline, CDR1 SEHNR and CDR2 FQNEAQ (reference sequence). The CDR3 contains 13 residues. CDR3 loop: CASSPGTGDMLYF. Written as DNA, the CDR3 is TGTGCCAGCAGTCCCGGGACAGGGGACATGTTGTACTTC.

The gene calls are TRBV28 and TRBJ2-3, with D unresolved. The ends were cut back, 2 bases at V and 0 bases at J, with 9 bases in the middle. CDR1 and CDR2 (germline): MDHEN, SYDVKM. The CDR3 has 15 amino acids. Here the CDR3 reads CASSLTGSSTDTQYF. Here the CDR3 DNA reads TGTGCCAGCAGTTTAACCGGGTCTAGCACAGATACGCAGTATTTT. Full variable domain (rest looked up from reference TRBV28 and TRBJ2-3): DVKVTQSSRYLVKRTGEKVFLECVQDMDHENMFWYRQDPGLGLRLIYFSYDVKMKEKGDIPEGYSVSREKKERFSLILESASTNQTSMYLCASSLTGSSTDTQYFGPGTRLTVL.

This clone showed up just once. This rearrangement joins TRBV11-2 to TRBJ1-2; TRBD1 matches at 8 bases. The V gene's germline CDR1 is SGHAT and CDR2 FQNNGV. The V segment lost 4 bases and the J segment 6 bases; nucleotides outside the gene matches: 4. The CDR3 totals 13 residues. CDR3 protein: CASSSGQVNGYTF. The CDR3 nucleotides are TGTGCCAGCAGCTCGGGACAGGTTAATGGCTACACCTTC.

The chain uses TRBV10-3 and TRBJ2-5; 12 positions agree with TRBD2. This CDR3 spans 16 amino acids. Per germline, CDR1 ENHRY and CDR2 SYGVKD. V was clipped by 2 bases and J by 5 bases; unmatched bases: 6. The CDR3 region has the DNA TGTGCCATCAGTGAGAGACTAGCGGGAGATGGGGAGACCCAGTACTTC. Amino acids: CAISERLAGDGETQYF.

The chain carries TRBV7-9 and TRBJ2-5; 13 nucleotides align to TRBD2. CDR3 length: 16 amino acids. Germline CDR1 and CDR2: SEHNR and FQNEAQ (reference sequence). Germline trimming cut 1 base from V and 11 bases from J; bases unmatched to any gene: 10. Here the CDR3 reads CASSLGTSGRSFEQYF. CDR3 sequence (DNA): TGTGCCAGCAGCTTAGGGACTAGCGGGAGATCGTTTGAGCAGTACTTC.

To note about this clone: Different DNA sequences within this sample yield the same CDR3. J is TRBJ2-7 and V is TRBV19; D possibly corresponds to TRBD1 (7 bases). The V and J ends lost 3 bases and 1 base respectively, with 13 bases between them. Germline CDR1 and CDR2: LNHDA and SQIVND (reference sequence). The CDR3 is 15 amino acids. Here the CDR3 reads CASSIEAGGSYEQYF. Here the CDR3 DNA reads TGTGCCAGTAGTATCGAGGCAGGGGGGTCCTACGAGCAGTACTTC.